The 8 T cell receptor beta chains reported below all come from one sample, sequenced in a study of T cells in Graves' hyperthyroidism and ophthalmopathy. RNA transcripts were the template for amplifying TCR beta CDR3 regions. RT-PCR in the first round (using the HTBI primer set) targeted the TCR CDR3. TCRdb redid the calling of the multiplex PCR reads with MiXCR, one entry per CDR3 protein. The sample has 350,000 or so distinct CDR3 sequences; roughly a fifth are singletons. The sample was blood. Source of these receptors: a woman aged 50 to 65 with Graves' hyperthyroidism.

This clonotype was counted at least ten times. The chain recombines TRBV20-1 with TRBJ2-7, with 7 bases matching TRBD1. The CDR3 is 12 residues long. Germline values: CDR1 DFQATT, CDR2 SNEGSKA (reference sequence). Trimming removed 6 bases from V and 3 bases from J; junction bases left unmatched: 5. The CDR3 bases are TGCAGTGCCATGGGACAGAACTACGAGCAGTACTTC. This codes for CSAMGQNYEQYF.

This clonotype has a count of ten or more. V gene TRBV11-2 combines with J gene TRBJ2-1; the match to TRBD2 covers 9 bases. The CDR3 is 18 residues long. V trimming: 4 bases; J trimming: 4 bases; junction bases outside the gene matches: 14. From germline, CDR1 is SGHAT and CDR2 FQNNGV. The CDR3 sequence: CASSSINLAGKRYNEQFF. As DNA, the CDR3 is TGTGCCAGCAGCTCTATCAACCTAGCGGGAAAAAGGTACAATGAGCAGTTCTTC.

The chain is built from TRBV12-3 or TRBV12-4 and TRBJ1-1; D perhaps matches TRBD1 (5 bases). CDR3 size: 14 residues. V shed 6 bases and J shed 0 bases, with 11 bases lying between them. The CDR3 region has the DNA TGTGCCAGCAGACGGGACCGCATGAACACTGAAGCTTTCTTT. It specifies CASRRDRMNTEAFF.

V gene TRBV19 combines with J gene TRBJ2-1, with 7 nucleotides matching TRBD1. The CDR3 is 14 residues long. V gave up 8 bases and J gave up 5 bases; unmatched junction bases: 9. CDR1 LNHDA and CDR2 SQIVND come from the germline V gene (reference sequence). Here the CDR3 reads CASQIGQADNEQFF. The CDR3 DNA follows: TGTGCCAGTCAAATCGGACAGGCGGACAATGAGCAGTTCTTC.

The chain is built from TRBV20-1 and TRBJ2-7; D is undetermined. Germline CDR1 and CDR2: DFQATT and SNEGSKA (reference sequence). Trimming left V 7 bases short and J 2 bases short, with 18 bases between. The CDR3 covers 14 residues. CDR3 bases: TGCAGTGTCCACCTGAGGCAGGCGACCTACGAGCAGTACTTC. Amino acid sequence: CSVHLRQATYEQYF.

This clonotype was counted at least ten times. V is TRBV18 and J is TRBJ2-5; 9 nucleotides match TRBD1. V was pared by 3 bases and J by 5 bases, with 13 bases of the junction left unmatched. The CDR3 consists of 17 residues. Germline values: CDR1 KGHSH, CDR2 LQKENI. CDR3 nucleotides: TGTGCCAGCTCACCGACAACAGGGGGCCCTCATGTTGAGACCCAGTACTTC. This gives the protein CASSPTTGGPHVETQYF.

This clonotype has at least ten counts. The chain couples TRBV12-3 or TRBV12-4 to TRBJ2-7; 7 nucleotides align to TRBD1. V was clipped by 6 bases and J by 7 bases; unmatched bases: 12. The CDR3 runs 14 residues. CDR3 DNA: TGTGCCAGCAGCCCCTCGGGACAGAGGTCGGAGCAGTACTTC. Translating gives CASSPSGQRSEQYF.

This clonotype was counted only a few times. The chain carries TRBV7-6 and TRBJ2-7, with D perhaps assigned TRBD1 or TRBD2 (5 bases each). CDR1 and CDR2 (germline): SGHVS, FNYEAQ. V lost 1 base, J lost 6 bases, and 13 bases lay in between. CDR3 length equals 14 residues. The CDR3 DNA follows: TGTGCCAGCAGCTTAGAAGGGACCTTGGGCGAGCAGTACTTC. Its translation: CASSLEGTLGEQYF.